What follows are 11 T cell receptor beta chains derived from one specimen sequenced in a study of T cell clonality in common variable immunodeficiency. Assay used: immunoSEQ multiplex PCR; TCRdb lists only in-frame clones, some missing. Sampling found about 43,000 clones, none seen once. Sequenced: peripheral blood mononuclear cells. The source is a person between 18 and 75 years old in good health.

This clone was recorded many times. The CDR3 goes on 3 residues after the read ends, and that part is filled in from the germline J gene. The genes are TRBV4-2 and TRBJ2-5; maybe TRBD1 (5 bases). CDR1 and CDR2 (germline): LGHNA, YNFKEQ. The V end lost 0 bases, the J end lost 3 bases, and 14 bases lay between the germline ends. This CDR3 spans 16 amino acids. The chain's CDR3 is CASSQEGLDSEETQYF. The part of the CDR3 DNA that was read is TGTGCCAGCAGCCAAGAAGGGCTCGACAGCGAAGAGACC.

This clone was detected many times. The read stops 3 residues short of the end of the CDR3; the missing end is completed from the germline J gene. The chain couples TRBV18 to TRBJ1-1; tentative D call: TRBD1 (6 bases). V was trimmed by 5 bases and J by 4 bases, leaving 11 bases between them. Germline-derived CDR1 and CDR2 are KGHSH and LQKENI. The CDR3 has 13 amino acids. The CDR3 sequence: CASSYREGTEAFF. Incomplete CDR3 DNA: TGTGCCAGCTCATACAGGGAGGGCACTGAA.

At least ten counts were recorded for this clone. Read sequence stops 3 residues before the CDR3 end, and the germline J gene provides the missing end. The J gene is TRBJ2-5, the V gene TRBV19, with D perhaps matching TRBD2 (6 bases). CDR3 length equals 17 residues. With 3 bases removed from V and 1 base from J, the gap between germline ends came to 18 bases. CDR1 and CDR2 (germline): LNHDA, SQIVND (reference sequence). CDR3 sequence: CASSIPRTGSGQETQYF. CDR3 DNA, as far as it was read: TGTGCCAGTAGTATCCCGCGCACTGGTAGCGGCCAAGAGACC.

The sample holds many counts of this clone. The CDR3 end falls 3 residues outside the read, so it is completed with the germline J gene. The gene calls are TRBV18 and TRBJ2-3, with D unresolved. V shed 0 bases and J shed 2 bases, with 3 bases lying between them. Germline V gene data show CDR1 as KGHSH and CDR2 as LQKENI. The CDR3 is 13 amino acids. The CDR3 is CASSPPSTDTQYF. The CDR3 bases that were read are TGTGCCAGCTCACCACCCTCCACAGATACG.

Many counts were recorded for this clone. The read finishes 3 residues shy of the CDR3 end, and the germline J gene is used to complete it. This chain joins TRBV18 and TRBJ1-2; 7 bases fit TRBD1. The CDR3 has 16 amino acids. Trimming took 1 base from V and 4 from J; bases not matched to a gene: 9. Per the germline V gene, CDR1 is KGHSH and CDR2 is LQKENI. The CDR3 sequence is CASSPRSGGDGYGYTF. CDR3 DNA (partial): TGTGCCAGCTCACCACGATCAGGGGGAGACGGCTATGGC.

This clone showed up many times. The sequenced fragment ends 3 residues before the CDR3 boundary, so the rest is inferred from the germline J gene. The chain combines TRBV20-1 with TRBJ2-3; tentatively, D is TRBD1 (6 bases). This CDR3 spans 13 amino acids. The germline V gene encodes CDR1 DFQATT and CDR2 SNEGSKA (reference sequence). CDR3 region: CSAHPGGTGTQYF. CDR3 DNA (partial): TGCAGTGCTCATCCCGGTGGAACAGGGACG.

The table lists this clone with many counts. The germline gene is not matched at one end of the junction; a read error may be the cause. The CDR3 goes on 3 residues after the read ends, and that part is filled in from the germline J gene. The genes are TRBV4-2 and TRBJ2-3; the match to TRBD2 covers 8 bases. Germline-derived CDR1 and CDR2 are LGHNA and YNFKEQ. The length of the CDR3 is 15 residues. The covered CDR3 bases are TGCGCCAGCAGCCAAACTAGCGGTAGCACAGATACG. Its protein is CASSQTSGSTDT. The whole CDR3 is CASSQTSGSTDTQYF.

Ten or more counts support this clone. The read finishes 3 residues shy of the CDR3 end, and the germline J gene is used to complete it. The chain is built from TRBV7-6 and TRBJ2-1; 10 positions agree with TRBD2. The CDR3 is made up of 17 amino acids. V trimming: 5 bases; J trimming: 4 bases; junction bases outside the gene matches: 11. Germline V lookup: CDR1 SGHVS, CDR2 FNYEAQ. The CDR3 spells CASSLTSGLADYNEQFF. CDR3 DNA (partial): TGTGCCAGCAGCCTTACGTCCGGACTAGCGGATTACAATGAG. The complete variable domain, with remaining parts taken from reference TRBV7-6 and TRBJ2-1, reads GAGVSQSPRYKVTKRGQDVALRCDPISGHVSLYWYRQALGQGPEFLTYFNYEAQQDKSGLPNDRFSAERPEGSISTLTIQRTEQRDSAMYRCASSLTSGLADYNEQFFGPGTRLTVL.

This clone was detected many times. The missing CDR3 end, 3 residues past where the read stops, is filled in from the germline J gene. J is TRBJ2-3 and V is TRBV30, with 11 bases matching TRBD1. CDR3 size: 17 residues. CDR1 and CDR2 from the germline V gene are GTSNPN and SVGIG (reference sequence). With 3 bases clipped from V and 2 bases from J, the junction kept 10 bases outside the gene matches. CDR3 bases read: TGTGCCTGGAGGGGCAAGGGACAGGGGGGGGACACAGATACG. This translates into CAWRGKGQGGDTDT. The full CDR3 sequence reads CAWRGKGQGGDTDTQYF.

In this sample, this clone turned up a few times. The read comes to an end 3 residues before the CDR3 does, leaving the germline J gene to fill in the end. The gene calls are TRBV7-9 and TRBJ1-2; D ambiguous. The CDR3 spans 12 residues. Per germline, CDR1 SEHNR and CDR2 FQNEAQ (reference sequence). The part of the CDR3 DNA that was read is TGTGCCAGCAGCTTAGCCCCAGATACC. It codes for CASSLAPDT. The entire CDR3 reads CASSLAPDTYTF.

This clone was counted at least ten times. Read coverage stops 3 residues before the CDR3 terminus; the germline J gene supplies the remainder. This chain connects TRBV29-1 to TRBJ2-3, with 10 nucleotides matching TRBD2. This CDR3 spans 16 amino acids. J gave up 0 bases and V 4 bases, and 7 bases lay outside the gene matches. In germline, CDR1 is SQVTM, CDR2 ANQGSEA. The CDR3 protein is CSVVLAGGSSTDTQYF. Incomplete CDR3 DNA: TGCAGCGTTGTGTTAGCGGGGGGCTCTAGCACAGATACG.